This TCR beta chain is from a study of tumor and adjacent non-tumor tissue in lung cancer. Study overall: The cohort had about a dozen adenocarcinoma, 2 squamous cell and 1 small cell patients. Regarding the study as a whole: Higher tumor TCR diversity was associated with shorter survival. Normal lung showed higher cumulative top 100 clone frequency than tumor. Tumor tissue had significantly higher TCR diversity than normal lung.

As for this clonotype: No antigen is known for it. This clone may be a read error of a much larger clone one base away.

Germline V lookup: CDR1 MDHEN, CDR2 SYDVKM. The length of the CDR3 is 13 residues. Three rounds of nested PCR, following a modified ARM-PCR protocol, produced the TCRbeta library. TCRdb fed the multiplex PCR reads into MiXCR, producing one record per CDR3 protein. The table includes approximately 76,000 distinct CDR3 sequences, approximately 68% detected once. The template was RNA from unsorted bulk tissue. This TCR came from a woman in her seventies with non-small cell lung cancer. Sequencing was done on a sample of lung tumor tissue. This chain links TRBV28 with TRBJ2-7, with D tentatively TRBD2 (6 bases). The CDR3 DNA reads TGTGTCAGCAGTTCCCGGGGAGGCTACGAGCAGTACTTC. This sequence encodes CVSSSRGGYEQYF.